This T cell receptor (beta chain) is drawn from a study of blood T cell repertoires in COVID-19. Germline assignment: CDR1 LGHDT and CDR2 YNNKEL (reference sequence). The CDR3 runs to 16 residues. V was trimmed by 0 bases and J by 7 bases, leaving 16 bases between them. TCRdb's table, derived via immunoSEQ multiplex PCR, lists solely in-frame clones and lacks some. The profile shows some 300,000 clones, 85% to 90% of them singletons. The chain carries TRBV3-1 (or the pseudogene TRBV3-2) and TRBJ2-1; perhaps TRBD1 as D (6 bases). The receptor was derived from a man aged 65-85 years with acute or convalescent COVID-19. Source material: peripheral blood. The CDR3 is CASSQEGRGGLNEQFF. DNA for the CDR3: TGTGCCAGCAGCCAAGAGGGCAGGGGCGGGCTAAATGAGCAGTTCTTC.